This entry lists 8 T cell receptor beta chains sequenced from one sample in a study of blood T cells in healthy people across ages. Then a second PCR, running roughly 7 to 11 cycles, was carried out with a sample-barcoded 5' primer and a J-beta primer mix. From the 5' RACE reads, TCRdb called clonotypes with MiXCR, one entry per CDR3 protein. The data hold more than 800,000 distinct CDR3 sequences, with under 30% observed a single time. Sequencing was performed on blood. Receptor source: a woman of 80 years or more in good health.

This clonotype appeared many times. The chain is built from TRBV5-1 and TRBJ2-5, with D tentatively TRBD2 (8 bases). Germline loops: CDR1 SGHRS, CDR2 YFSETQ. Trimming left V 0 bases short and J 5 bases short, with 14 bases between. The CDR3 length is 15 residues. The chain's CDR3 is CASSLVAGQQETQYF. The CDR3 region has the DNA TGCGCCAGCAGCTTGGTAGCGGGACAGCAGGAGACCCAGTACTTC.

The chain recombines TRBV28 with TRBJ2-1, with 9 bases identical to TRBD2. Trimming cost V 7 bases and J 3 bases; bases outside gene matches: 10. This CDR3 is built from 16 residues. From germline, CDR1 is MDHEN and CDR2 SYDVKM. CDR3 bases: TGTGCCAGCAACCCCGGGGGAGCGGGGGGCTACAATGAGCAGTTCTTC. Its protein is CASNPGGAGGYNEQFF.

This chain connects TRBV2 to TRBJ1-1; 8 nucleotides agree with TRBD1. CDR1 and CDR2 from the germline V gene are SNHLY and FYNNEI. V was pared by 6 bases and J by 3 bases, with 6 bases of the junction left unmatched. This CDR3 is built from 14 residues. CDR3 amino acids: CASRLDRADTEAFF. CDR3 nucleotides: TGTGCCAGCAGGCTGGACAGGGCCGACACTGAAGCTTTCTTT.

V is TRBV25-1 and J is TRBJ2-7, with TRBD1 identical over 9 bases. CDR3 length: 14 residues. Trimming removed 6 bases from V and 2 bases from J; junction bases left unmatched: 5. Germline V CDR1 and CDR2: MGHDK, SYGVNS. The CDR3, as DNA: TGTGCCAGCAGGGGGACAGGGAGGACCTACGAGCAGTACTTC. Translation gives CASRGTGRTYEQYF.

This clonotype was observed a few times. The chain couples TRBV5-1 to TRBJ2-7, with TRBD1 matching over 10 bases. Germline V lookup: CDR1 SGHRS, CDR2 YFSETQ. V shed 4 bases and J 4 bases; nucleotides not matched to a gene: 2. The length of the CDR3 is 13 residues. The CDR3: CASSGTGDYEQYF. CDR3 coding DNA: TGCGCCAGCAGCGGGACAGGGGATTACGAGCAGTACTTC. Combining the CDR3 with reference TRBV5-1 and TRBJ2-7 gives the whole variable domain KAGVTQTPRYLIKTRGQQVTLSCSPISGHRSVSWYQQTPGQGLQFLFEYFSETQRNKGNFPGRFSGRQFSNSRSEMNVSTLELGDSALYLCASSGTGDYEQYFGPGTRLTVT.

This clonotype has at least ten counts. The chain has TRBV7-6 and TRBJ2-6; D is uncertain. The CDR3 covers 16 residues. Trimming shortened V by 1 base and J by 0 bases, and 7 bases separated the two germline ends. From germline, CDR1 is SGHVS and CDR2 FNYEAQ. The CDR3: CASSLESSSGANVLTF. CDR3 in DNA: TGTGCCAGCAGCTTAGAATCCAGCTCTGGGGCCAACGTCCTGACTTTC.

This clonotype has just a few counts. Just one base apart from a much larger clone, this may be a read error. The chain couples TRBV20-1 to TRBJ2-1; D unresolved. The tail of the sequence fits TRBJ2-7 better, so the J call may be wrong. The CDR3 covers 15 residues. Germline CDR1 DFQATT, CDR2 SNEGSKA (reference sequence). CDR3 DNA: TGCAGTGCTAGAGTTACACAGAGCTCCTACAATGAGCAGTACTTC. Translating it yields CSARVTQSSYNEQYF.

This clonotype was detected ten times or more. Since a much larger clone is just one base distant, this may be a read error. V is TRBV7-2 and J is TRBJ2-4; TRBD2 is a possible D gene (6 bases). Trimming pared 3 bases from V and 11 bases from J, leaving 14 bases between. This CDR3 has 13 amino acids. CDR1 and CDR2 from the germline V gene are SGHTA and FQGNSA. The CDR3 loop reads CASSFAGRGVQYF. The CDR3 DNA follows: TGTGCCAGCAGCTTCGCGGGACGAGGAGTTCAGTACTTC. Combining the CDR3 with reference TRBV7-2 and TRBJ2-4 gives the whole variable domain GAGVSQSPSNKVTEKGKDVELRCDPISGHTALYWYRQSLGQGLEFLIYFQGNSAPDKSGLPSDRFSAERTGGSVSTLTIQRTQQEDSAVYLCASSFAGRGVQYFGAGTRLSVL.